These 22 T cell receptor beta chains were sequenced from one sample in a study of spatial heterogeneity in lung cancer. TCRdb re-called the 5' RACE reads with MiXCR, one entry per CDR3 protein. Of about 26,000 distinct CDR3 sequences listed, under 7% are singletons. The time point here: blood at routine non-recurrence follow-up after resection. Unsorted tumor, nontumor lung tissue or cryopreserved PBMC supplied the whole RNA. The specimen comprised PBMCs, sampled at follow-up. The receptors here all came from a male donor with early-stage non-small cell lung cancer.

There are many counts of this clonotype. The chain carries TRBV27 and TRBJ2-5; 9 nucleotides match TRBD1. This CDR3 has 15 residues. J lost 7 bases, V lost 5 bases, and 11 bases had no gene match. Germline CDR1 is MNHEY and CDR2 is SMNVEV (reference sequence). In DNA form, the CDR3 reads TGTGCCAGCAGTAGATCCGGGACAGGGTCAAGGACCCAGTACTTC. Translated: CASSRSGTGSRTQYF.

This clonotype was seen a few times. At one boundary the junction diverges from the germline segment, which might be a read error. The V call is TRBV7-7, the J call TRBJ2-3; D unresolved. Germline-derived CDR1 and CDR2 are SSHAT and FNYEAQ (reference sequence). This CDR3 spans 13 amino acids. Written as DNA, the CDR3 is TGTGCTAGCAGCTTAGGAGACACAGATACGCAGTATTTT. Encoded protein: CASSLGDTDTQYF.

This clonotype was detected many times. The chain is built from TRBV12-3 or TRBV12-4 and TRBJ2-5; perhaps TRBD1 as D (5 bases). The CDR3 has 14 amino acids. With 3 bases removed from V and 1 base from J, the gap between germline ends came to 9 bases. The DNA of the CDR3 is TGTGCCAGCAGTTTGTCGACAGTCCAAGAGACCCAGTACTTC. It encodes CASSLSTVQETQYF.

The V call is TRBV7-2, the J call TRBJ2-3; the D is unclear. Trimming pared 3 bases from V and 6 bases from J, leaving 4 bases between. From germline, CDR1 is SGHTA and CDR2 FQGNSA. The CDR3 is 11 residues long. CDR3 coding DNA: TGTGCCAGCAGCTTCGGGGATACGCAGTATTTT. It encodes CASSFGDTQYF.

Ten or more counts support this clonotype. The CDR3 coding sequence is TGTGCCACCAGCAGAGGGACTAGCGGGAGCACAGATACGCAGTATTTT. The encoded protein is CATSRGTSGSTDTQYF. This sequence joins TRBV15 and TRBJ2-3; 11 bases line up with TRBD2. Germline CDR1 and CDR2: LNHNV and YYDKDF (reference sequence). The ends lost 1 base at V and 0 bases at J; junction bases unmatched: 0. The CDR3 spans 16 residues. Full variable domain (rest looked up from reference TRBV15 and TRBJ2-3): DAMVIQNPRYQVTQFGKPVTLSCSQTLNHNVMYWYQQKSSQAPKLLFHYYDKDFNNEADTPDNFQSRRPNTSFCFLDIRSPGLGDTAMYLCATSRGTSGSTDTQYFGPGTRLTVL.

This clonotype was found a few times. The chain links TRBV12-3 or TRBV12-4 to TRBJ2-6, with 9 positions matching TRBD1. With 3 bases clipped from V and 1 base from J, the junction kept 4 bases outside the gene matches. CDR3 length equals 17 residues. CDR3 nucleotides: TGTGCCAGCAGTTTGGGACAGGGCGAATCTGGGGCCAACGTCCTGACTTTC. It translates to CASSLGQGESGANVLTF.

This clonotype was counted at least ten times. The V and J genes are TRBV7-2 and TRBJ2-7, with 11 bases that match TRBD2. The CDR3 contains 19 residues. Trimming at V came to 4 bases and at J to 6 bases, leaving 20 bases not matched to a gene. The V gene's germline CDR1 is SGHTA and CDR2 FQGNSA. CDR3 DNA sequence: TGTGCCAGCAGCTCCCTCCCTTTAGCGGGAGGGCCGTCGATAACCGAGCAGTACGTC. This encodes CASSSLPLAGGPSITEQYV.

The table lists this clonotype with a few counts. V usage is TRBV6-5 and J usage is TRBJ2-3; D remains unclear. The V gene's germline CDR1 is MNHEY and CDR2 SVGAGI. The CDR3 has 13 amino acids. V lost 6 bases and J 3 bases, leaving 10 bases between the germline ends. The CDR3 region is CASRARLTDTQYF. CDR3 DNA: TGTGCCAGCAGGGCCAGACTTACAGATACGCAGTATTTT.

The chain carries TRBV18 and TRBJ2-1; TRBD1 matches at 10 bases. Germline V CDR1 and CDR2: KGHSH, LQKENI. The CDR3 runs to 13 residues. V shed 6 bases, J shed 6 bases, and the junction held 2 bases outside the gene matches. Written as DNA, the CDR3 is TGTGCCAGCTCGAGGACAGGGGGCAATGAGCAGTTCTTC. It codes for CASSRTGGNEQFF.

This clonotype was counted at least ten times. The rearrangement uses TRBV28 and TRBJ1-5; D unclear. CDR1 and CDR2 from the germline V gene are MDHEN and SYDVKM. V lost 7 bases, J lost 1 base, and 11 bases lay in between. CDR3 length: 14 residues. CDR3 DNA: TGTGCCAGCACCAGGAAACGGAGCAATCAGCCCCAGCATTTT. It specifies CASTRKRSNQPQHF.

Notes on this clonotype: One end of the junction fails to match germline, which may point to a read error. The V gene is TRBV10-3, the J gene TRBJ2-3, with D possibly matching TRBD2 (6 bases). CDR1 ENHRY and CDR2 SYGVKD come from the germline V gene. CDR3 size: 15 residues. The CDR3 region has the DNA TGTGCCATCAGTGAGAAAGGACTAAGCACGGATACGCAGTATTTT. Its translation: CAISEKGLSTDTQYF.

This clonotype was found a few times. The genes are TRBV30 and TRBJ2-5; D is perhaps TRBD2 (6 bases). V was trimmed by 1 base and J by 3 bases, leaving 9 bases between them. This CDR3 is built from 13 residues. The germline V gene encodes CDR1 GTSNPN and CDR2 SVGIG (reference sequence). CDR3 bases: TGTGCCTGGAGTGCAGGAGGGGAAGAGACCCAGTACTTC. Protein product: CAWSAGGEETQYF.

In its sample, this clonotype was seen many times. This rearrangement joins TRBV7-8 to TRBJ1-5; D is perhaps TRBD1 (5 bases). Trimming left V 3 bases short and J 7 bases short, with 16 bases between. The CDR3 loop spans 15 amino acids. Per germline, CDR1 SGHVS and CDR2 FQNEAQ. The CDR3: CASSFVGGGGQPQHF. Written as DNA, the CDR3 is TGTGCCAGCAGCTTTGTGGGGGGTGGAGGCCAGCCCCAGCATTTT.

In DNA, the CDR3 is TGCAGTGCTAGGTTAACCTGGAAGGACGGCTATGGCTACACCTTC. Translated: CSARLTWKDGYGYTF. The chain carries TRBV20-1 and TRBJ1-2; unclear D gene. Deletions cut 3 bases from V and 4 bases from J, with 18 bases between. The germline gives CDR1 DFQATT, CDR2 SNEGSKA (reference sequence). This CDR3 has 15 amino acids.

A remark on this clonotype: A junction boundary mismatches the germline segment, possibly from a read error. The chain uses TRBV7-3 and TRBJ2-1, with D unclear. Germline values: CDR1 SGHTA, CDR2 FQGTGA. The CDR3 runs to 16 residues. The CDR3 here is CASSPLGRSSSNEQFF. DNA for the CDR3: TGTGCCAGCAGCCCACTTGGGCGAAGCTCCTCCAATGAGCAGTTCTTC. The full variable domain, rest sourced from reference TRBV7-3 and TRBJ2-1, is GAGVSQTPSNKVTEKGKYVELRCDPISGHTALYWYRQSLGQGPEFLIYFQGTGAADDSGLPNDRFFAVRPEGSVSTLKIQRTERGDSAVYLCASSPLGRSSSNEQFFGPGTRLTVL.

This clonotype was detected many times. V and J are TRBV20-1 and TRBJ2-2; no reliable D call. CDR3 length equals 13 residues. The V and J ends lost 4 bases and 1 base respectively, with 7 bases between them. Germline V gene data show CDR1 as DFQATT and CDR2 as SNEGSKA (reference sequence). Here the CDR3 DNA reads TGCAGTGCTACCCCAGGGAACACCGGGGAGCTGTTTTTT. The encoded protein is CSATPGNTGELFF.

The rearrangement joins TRBV24-1 to TRBJ2-2; TRBD1 might be the D (6 bases). Deletions cut 4 bases from V and 0 bases from J, with 11 bases between. Germline CDR1 KGHDR, CDR2 SFDVKD. The CDR3 contains 16 residues. The CDR3: CATSEGGQSNTGELFF. The CDR3 region has the DNA TGTGCCACCAGTGAAGGTGGACAGTCGAACACCGGGGAGCTGTTTTTT.

This clonotype turned up a few times. The V and J genes are TRBV9 and TRBJ1-4, with a weak D call TRBD1 (5 bases). Deletions cut 4 bases from V and 0 bases from J, with 13 bases between. CDR1 and CDR2 (germline): SGDLS, YYNGEE. The CDR3 is 16 amino acids. The CDR3 spells CASSPETAPTNEKLFF. Written as DNA, the CDR3 is TGTGCCAGCAGCCCCGAGACAGCCCCAACTAATGAAAAACTGTTTTTT.

At least ten counts were recorded for this clonotype. Here the CDR3 reads CASSSGQGIFSGANVLTF. The DNA for the CDR3 is TGCGCCAGCAGCTCAGGACAGGGAATCTTCTCTGGGGCCAACGTCCTGACTTTC. The rearrangement joins TRBV5-1 to TRBJ2-6, with TRBD1 identical over 8 bases. The germline V gene has CDR1 SGHRS and CDR2 YFSETQ. The V and J ends lost 3 bases and 0 bases, in that order; junction bases with no gene match: 8. There are 18 residues in the CDR3.

This clonotype was counted at least ten times. The gene calls are TRBV7-2 and TRBJ2-7; 7 bases are a match to TRBD1. V shed 5 bases and J 6 bases; nucleotides not matched to a gene: 10. Germline CDR1 reads SGHTA; CDR2 reads FQGNSA. CDR3 length: 14 residues. Written as DNA, the CDR3 is TGTGCCAGCAGCCCCCGTACGACAGGGATCGAGCAGTACTTC. Protein product: CASSPRTTGIEQYF.

This clonotype has only a few counts. The V call is TRBV7-9, the J call TRBJ1-2, with D unclear. Trimming stripped 3 bases from V and 3 bases from J, with 8 bases between. Germline CDR1 reads SEHNR; CDR2 reads FQNEAQ (reference sequence). This CDR3 is 13 amino acids long. The chain's CDR3 is CASSFVQDYGYTF. The DNA for the CDR3 is TGTGCCAGCAGCTTTGTCCAGGACTATGGCTACACCTTC.

This clonotype was detected ten times or more. This chain connects TRBV9 to TRBJ1-5; D is perhaps TRBD1 (5 bases). The V end lost 4 bases, the J end lost 5 bases, and 13 bases lay between the germline ends. The germline CDR1 and CDR2 sequences are SGDLS and YYNGEE. This CDR3 spans 14 amino acids. The CDR3 DNA follows: TGTGCCAGCAGCAAAGGCAGGGTCGATCAGCCCCAGCATTTT. It yields the protein CASSKGRVDQPQHF. The variable domain in full, with the rest retrieved from reference TRBV9 and TRBJ1-5, is DSGVTQTPKHLITATGQRVTLRCSPRSGDLSVYWYQQSLDQGLQFLIQYYNGEERAKGNILERFSAQQFPDLHSELNLSSLELGDSALYFCASSKGRVDQPQHFGDGTRLSIL.